This TCR beta chain was captured by sequencing in a study of T cells in Graves' hyperthyroidism and ophthalmopathy (dated by TCRdb to between 2018 and 2021). Background on the whole study: Peripheral blood samples were taken at the time of initial diagnosis, prior to any treatment. The paper describes TCR Vbeta CDR3 sequencing of 135 peripheral blood samples, made up of 43 ophthalmopathy patients, approximately 76 hyperthyroidism patients and 17 progressor patients. Prospective prediction of ophthalmopathy was tested in an independent validation cohort consisting of 18 to 20 hyperthyroidism patients and more than 15 patients who later progressed to ophthalmopathy. Following sampling, methimazole starting at 30 mg daily was given to hyperthyroidism patients, and high-dose intravenous methylprednisolone was given to ophthalmopathy patients. For training and testing, the 80 to 100 patients in the discovery cohort were randomly divided in a 7:3 ratio. The study also compared thyroid tissue and blood T-cell repertoires from a handful of Graves' hyperthyroidism patients. To identify distinguishing TCR V-J signatures, a discovery cohort of about 100 patients was used, comprising 43 with Graves' ophthalmopathy and some 60 with stable Graves' hyperthyroidism.

This clonotype has just a few counts. There is no known antigen for this receptor. There are no base qualities to consult, and no much larger clone falls within one base. The CDR3 starts with the cysteine, ends with the phenylalanine, and has 14 residues. The retained sequence is limited to the CDR3, 42 bases, with the frame set at the first base. In the germline V gene (reference sequence), CDR1 corresponds to DFQATT and CDR2 to SNEGSKA. V trim: 3 bases; J trim: 6 bases; unmatched bases: 6. Results and caveats for the whole study, not just this receptor: Blood samples also contained most of the expanded thyroid clonotypes (frequency above 0.001), which suggests that blood repertoires may reflect thyroid immune responses. A 13 V-J signature model separated ophthalmopathy from stable hyperthyroidism, with just over 85% sensitivity and about 81% specificity in cross-validation and 80%/75% in testing. Sample size was not statistically predetermined, and blinding of investigators to group allocation was not performed. In validation, the model predicted progression to ophthalmopathy with around 71% sensitivity and about 72% specificity, a median of around six months before onset.

The TCR beta CDR3 regions were amplified from RNA transcripts. A first-round RT-PCR of the TCR CDR3 used the HTBI primer set with the Qiagen OneStep RT-PCR kit. Libraries were constructed in a second round of multiplex PCR, after which size selection and purification were performed. Libraries were sequenced paired-end with 100 bp reads on an Illumina HiSeq2000. The source study handled its data this way. SOAPnuke was used to process the raw data, throwing out any read that contained adapters or uncalled bases, had a mean Phred below 15, or lacked an exact constant-primer or identifier match. COPE v1.2.5 was used to merge the high-quality paired reads, and each unique nucleotide sequence was defined as a clonotype. MiTCR v1.1 was used to align the clonotypes against IMGT TRBV, TRBD and TRBJ reference segments. Analysis was restricted to V-J combinations with a frequency above 0.0001, which covered roughly 99% of repertoires. A TCS score was defined as the ratio of F50 (clonal expansion) to E x V (chaos), with BLOSUM62-based TCRdist applied between CDR3 peptides within each V-J. Welch's t-statistics and random forest reduced roughly 540 V-J features to roughly 13, which were used in a naive Bayes classifier (R e1071). The public sequencing data were trimmed at Q25 with fastp and processed into clonotypes with MiXCR by TCRdb, which kept only in-frame beta chains. Every entry covers one CDR3 protein and lists the most common genes and DNA from its rows. TCRdb, not the authors, supplied the V and J calls. The table for this sample lists approximately 300,000 distinct CDR3 sequences; less than 20% of them were counted only once. The ten largest make up under 40% of the sample.

Ophthalmopathy patients had moderately to severely active disease, with a Clinical Activity Score of 3 or more, a NOSPECS grade of 4 or more, and a disease duration of less than 3 months. Exclusion was applied to patients with uncontrolled infections, other autoimmune diseases, pregnancy or lactation. Diagnoses were based on clinical symptoms, serum thyroxine and TRAb, thyroid ultrasound and orbital computed tomography. PBMCs were isolated from about 10 ml of fresh peripheral blood by Ficoll-Paque density gradient centrifugation. Total RNA was extracted using Trizol reagent, and RNA quality was assessed on an Agilent 2100 Bioanalyzer.

The rearranged chain carries TRBV20-1 and TRBJ2-7, with 12 bases in between that match TRBD2. Material: blood. This clonotype was obtained from a man in his forties or fifties with Graves' ophthalmopathy. The sequenced DNA: TGCAGTGCTAGCCGACTAGCGGGAGTTAGCGAGCAGTACTTC. Its protein product is CSASRLAGVSEQYF.